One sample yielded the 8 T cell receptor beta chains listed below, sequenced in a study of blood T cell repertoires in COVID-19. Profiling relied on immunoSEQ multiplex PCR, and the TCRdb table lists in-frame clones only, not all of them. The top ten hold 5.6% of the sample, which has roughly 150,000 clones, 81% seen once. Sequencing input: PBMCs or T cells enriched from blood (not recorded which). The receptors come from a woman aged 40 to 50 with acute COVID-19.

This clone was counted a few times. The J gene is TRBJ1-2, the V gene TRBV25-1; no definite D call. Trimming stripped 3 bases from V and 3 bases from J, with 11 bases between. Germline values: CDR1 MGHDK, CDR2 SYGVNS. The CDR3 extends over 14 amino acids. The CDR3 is CASSDPTGYYGYTF. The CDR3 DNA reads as TGTGCCAGCAGTGACCCCACGGGGTACTATGGCTACACCTTC.

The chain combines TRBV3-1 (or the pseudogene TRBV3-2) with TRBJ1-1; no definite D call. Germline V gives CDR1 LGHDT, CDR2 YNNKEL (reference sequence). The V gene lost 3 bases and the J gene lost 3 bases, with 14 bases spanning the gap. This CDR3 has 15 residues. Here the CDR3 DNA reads TGTGCCAGCAGCCAGAGGCCGGGTTTCTACACTGAAGCTTTCTTT. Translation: CASSQRPGFYTEAFF.

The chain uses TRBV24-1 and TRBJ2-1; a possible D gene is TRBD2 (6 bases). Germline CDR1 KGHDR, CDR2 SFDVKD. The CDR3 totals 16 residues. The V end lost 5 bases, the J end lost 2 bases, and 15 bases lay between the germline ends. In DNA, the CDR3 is TGTGCCACCAGTGGACATCTAGCGAACGCCTACAATGAGCAGTTCTTC. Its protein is CATSGHLANAYNEQFF.

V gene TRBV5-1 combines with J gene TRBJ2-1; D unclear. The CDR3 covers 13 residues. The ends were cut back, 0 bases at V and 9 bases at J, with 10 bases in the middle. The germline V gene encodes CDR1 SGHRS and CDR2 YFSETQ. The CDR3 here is CASSLDPPSEQFF. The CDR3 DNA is TGCGCCAGCAGCTTGGACCCACCGAGTGAGCAGTTCTTC.

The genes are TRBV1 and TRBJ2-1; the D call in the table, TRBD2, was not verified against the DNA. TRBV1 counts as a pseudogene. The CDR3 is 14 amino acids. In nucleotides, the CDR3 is TGCACCAGCAGCCATCCTACCACGGGTAATGAGCAGTTCTTC. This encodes CTSSHPTTGNEQFF.

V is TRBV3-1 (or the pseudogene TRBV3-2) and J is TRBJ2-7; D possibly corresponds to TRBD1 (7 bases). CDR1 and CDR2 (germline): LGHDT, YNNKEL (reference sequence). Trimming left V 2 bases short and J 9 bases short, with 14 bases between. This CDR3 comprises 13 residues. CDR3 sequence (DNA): TGTGCCAGCAGCCAACTTCAGGGGGGACCGCAGTACTTC. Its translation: CASSQLQGGPQYF.

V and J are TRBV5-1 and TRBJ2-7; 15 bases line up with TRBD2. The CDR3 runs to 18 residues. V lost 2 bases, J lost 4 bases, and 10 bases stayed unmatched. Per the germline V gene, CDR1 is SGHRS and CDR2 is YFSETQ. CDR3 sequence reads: CASSFGLAGGPASYEQYF. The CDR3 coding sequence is TGCGCCAGCAGCTTCGGACTAGCGGGAGGGCCCGCAAGTTACGAGCAGTACTTC.

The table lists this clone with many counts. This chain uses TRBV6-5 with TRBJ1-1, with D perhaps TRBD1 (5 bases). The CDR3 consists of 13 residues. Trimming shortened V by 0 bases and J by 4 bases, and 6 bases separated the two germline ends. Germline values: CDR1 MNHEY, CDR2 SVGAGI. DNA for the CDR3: TGTGCCAGCAGTTACTCCGGGGGCACTGAAGCTTTCTTT. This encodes CASSYSGGTEAFF.